This paragraph reports one T cell receptor beta chain. This specimen belongs to a study of blood T cell repertoires in COVID-19. Study-wide context: Collection of acute and convalescent COVID-19 samples took place in the United States, Italy and Spain. In each case, the material was cDNA or gDNA derived from T cells, B-cell-depleted T cells, or PBMCs.

In the authors' workflow: Reference gene primer amplification in the assay estimated nucleated cell counts. This table comes from immunoSEQ multiplex PCR, and its TCRdb copy is limited to in-frame clones, with some not included. V and J calls and clone size come straight from that table; D and trimming were deduced from the DNA. The sample records about 98,000 clones, approximately 86% being singletons. V gave up 2 bases and J gave up 4 bases, with 7 bases separating them. The CDR3 is made up of 13 amino acids. From germline, CDR1 is SGHTA and CDR2 FQGTGA. The sample taken for sequencing was peripheral blood. The TCR sequence derives from a man in his fifties or sixties with acute or convalescent COVID-19. This rearrangement joins TRBV7-3 to TRBJ2-3; D unclear. The CDR3 loop is CASSLERADTQYF. As DNA, the CDR3 is TGTGCCAGCAGCTTAGAAAGAGCAGATACGCAGTATTTT.